This TCR beta chain came from a study of response to subunit inactivated influenza vaccine. Broader study findings: Each seasonal influenza vaccination recruits few new T cells, the authors suggested.

CDR1 is DFQATT and CDR2 is SNEGSKA in the germline V gene (reference sequence). V was trimmed by 0 bases and J by 0 bases, leaving 10 bases between them. The CDR3 is 15 residues long. This clonotype was counted many times. Its antigen remains unknown. Using its own MiXCR run on the RT-PCR reads, TCRdb lists one record per CDR3 protein. This sample has 750,000 to 850,000 distinct CDR3 sequences, with around 20% found just once. Specimen: PBMCs from blood, collected about 5 days after vaccination. The TCR was taken from a man between 50 and 59 years old who received an inactivated influenza vaccine. The chain uses TRBV20-1 and TRBJ2-3, with D unresolved. CDR3 in amino acids: CSARDLARSTDTQYF. The CDR3 DNA follows: TGCAGTGCTAGAGATCTGGCCCGAAGCACAGATACGCAGTATTTT.